A selection of T cell receptor beta chains follows, all from one sample in a study of T cells expressing NK-cell markers. Each CDR3 protein gets one entry in TCRdb, which reprocessed the 5' RACE reads and gives no DNA. Here the sample table reports about 550,000 distinct CDR3 sequences. The sequenced sample was blood T cells: a sorted CD56 or NKG2C T cell subset, CD4+ or CD8+ T cells, or bulk PBMC T cells (not recorded which). The receptors were sampled from a young man in good health. CDR3s include the opening cysteine and the closing phenylalanine or tryptophan.

v_call,j_call,cdr3_aa
TRBV11-2,TRBJ2-3,CASSLGGLAGVSQYF
TRBV11-2,TRBJ2-1,CASSLDSGSGSNEQFF
TRBV30,TRBJ2-3,CAWSPKSDTQYF
TRBV27,TRBJ1-4,CASSSTGLGEKLFF
TRBV29-1,TRBJ2-6,CSVAPSGANVLTF
TRBV20-1,TRBJ2-7,CSARAGGTQSSYEQYF
TRBV28,TRBJ1-2,CASSLQTGGFIYGYTF
TRBV7-2,TRBJ1-5,CASSLGGQGGQPQHF
TRBV2,TRBJ2-1,CASQLQNEQFF
TRBV9,TRBJ2-2,CASSVGSRAYPTGELFF
TRBV5-1,TRBJ2-1,CASSQTPRRYNEQFF
TRBV6-5,TRBJ2-5,CASSYSGLPVAQETQYF
TRBV7-9,TRBJ2-3,CASSLETVGQYF
TRBV4-1,TRBJ2-1,CASSQDGTSDYNEQFF
TRBV24-1,TRBJ2-2,CATSDLQGQGDTGELFF
TRBV4-2,TRBJ2-3,CASSQESRTGSTDTQYF
TRBV20-1,TRBJ1-5,CSAYRTGSQPQHF
TRBV7-2,TRBJ2-4,CASSLRGGQGRNIQYF
TRBV12-3/TRBV12-4,TRBJ2-3,CASSLESGTSGTDTQYF
TRBV27,TRBJ1-4,CASRREESEKLFF
TRBV4-1,TRBJ1-5,CASSQDQGASNQPQHF
TRBV11-2,TRBJ2-1,CASSPSGTAGVGNEQFF
TRBV5-1,TRBJ2-1,CASSLAATSGASIYNEQFF
TRBV12-3/TRBV12-4,TRBJ2-4,CASSRLAGGPRAKNIQYF
TRBV2,TRBJ1-3,CASSEGQEGNTIYF
TRBV27,TRBJ2-7,CATFSRSLAGGPYGGDEQYF
TRBV6-5,TRBJ2-3,CATRDRTDTQYF
TRBV6-1,TRBJ2-1,CASRVEPRQFF
TRBV7-9,TRBJ1-5,CASSSDRGQDQPQHF